Below, 15 T cell receptor beta chains from the same sample are listed, as sequenced in a study of beta chain features in type 1 diabetes (dated by TCRdb to between 2018 and 2020). On the study overall, not on this receptor specifically: Type 1 diabetes patients showed a moderate but significant shortening of TCRB CDR3 length in all four CD4+ subsets.

The library was built by means of the immunoSEQ multiplex PCR assay. The High Capacity cDNA Reverse Transcription Kit was used to reverse transcribe all of the isolated RNA, meaning that expressed TCRB transcripts were what got sequenced. As stored in TCRdb, this immuneACCESS dataset retains in-frame rearrangements with V and J assigned. A fraction of the clones does not appear; measured against another copy, unresolved V genes explain less than half of the discrepancy, and the remainder lacks a known reason. In all, the sample holds 150,000 to 200,000 clones, and approximately 62% of those were seen once. The ten biggest clones cover around 0.096% of the sample. Antigens for these TCRs are unknown. The sequencing input was naive CD4+ T cells from blood. The cell subset or site label, as the study defines it: true naive CD4+ T cells. The receptors derive from a man younger than 45 with type 1 diabetes.

The chain combines TRBV7-2 with TRBJ2-1; D might be TRBD1 (5 bases). The V and J ends lost 3 bases and 0 bases respectively, with 9 bases between them. Germline V gene sequence: CDR1 SGHTA, CDR2 FQGNSA. CDR3 length: 15 amino acids. CDR3 sequence: CASSFGQGSYNEQFF. The CDR3 region has the DNA TGTGCCAGCAGCTTTGGGCAGGGCTCCTACAATGAGCAGTTCTTC.

The CDR3: CSALRGTGEQYF. CDR3 bases: TGCAGCGCCCTAAGGGGGACAGGCGAGCAGTACTTC. V usage is TRBV29-1 and J usage is TRBJ2-7; 8 nucleotides match TRBD1. The CDR3 runs to 12 residues. The V and J ends lost 7 bases and 6 bases, in that order; junction bases with no gene match: 8. Germline lookup yields CDR1 SQVTM and CDR2 ANQGSEA.

The count of this clone is one. This sequence joins TRBV7-2 and TRBJ2-3; the match to TRBD2 covers 15 bases. The CDR3 is made up of 16 amino acids. J was trimmed by 3 bases and V by 5 bases; bases with no gene match: 3. Germline V gives CDR1 SGHTA, CDR2 FQGNSA. The CDR3 sequence: CASSRGTSGGTDTQYF. The CDR3 DNA reads TGTGCCAGCAGCCGCGGGACTAGCGGGGGGACAGATACGCAGTATTTT. Together with reference TRBV7-2 and TRBJ2-3, the CDR3 gives the full variable domain: GAGVSQSPSNKVTEKGKDVELRCDPISGHTALYWYRQSLGQGLEFLIYFQGNSAPDKSGLPSDRFSAERTGGSVSTLTIQRTQQEDSAVYLCASSRGTSGGTDTQYFGPGTRLTVL.

The rearrangement uses TRBV7-9 and TRBJ1-1; 11 positions match TRBD1. This CDR3 is built from 14 residues. V gave up 4 bases and J gave up 3 bases; unmatched junction bases: 1. Per the germline V gene, CDR1 is SEHNR and CDR2 is FQNEAQ (reference sequence). CDR3 sequence reads: CASSWGQGDTEAFF. The CDR3 nucleotides are TGTGCCAGCAGCTGGGGACAGGGGGACACTGAAGCTTTCTTT. The variable domain in full, completed from reference TRBV7-9 and TRBJ1-1, reads DTGVSQNPRHKITKRGQNVTFRCDPISEHNRLYWYRQTLGQGPEFLTYFQNEAQLEKSRLLSDRFSAERPKGSFSTLEIQRTEQGDSAMYLCASSWGQGDTEAFFGQGTRLTVV.

CDR3 sequence (DNA): TGCAGCGTAGCCAGGGTGGGGGCAGATACGCAGTATTTT. It encodes CSVARVGADTQYF. V is TRBV29-1 and J is TRBJ2-3; D could derive from TRBD1 or TRBD2 (5 bases each). There are 13 residues in the CDR3. Germline lookup yields CDR1 SQVTM and CDR2 ANQGSEA. V lost 6 bases to trimming and J lost 4 bases, with 14 bases between them.

In this sample, this clone turned up once. The rearrangement links TRBV23-1 to TRBJ2-5, with D unresolved. TRBV23-1 is assigned to the ORF class and has an uncertain function. The CDR3 contains 11 residues. Trimming pared 6 bases from V and 4 bases from J, leaving 6 bases between. For the CDR3, the DNA is TGCGCCAGCAGGGTTGTAGAGACCCAGTACTTC. Its protein is CASRVVETQYF.

The CDR3 DNA reads TGTGCCTGGAGTCCGATCCAGCTGGTCTTAGCCAAAAACATTCAGTACTTC. Translating it yields CAWSPIQLVLAKNIQYF. The chain has TRBV30 and TRBJ2-4; D gene uncertain. Trimming stripped 2 bases from V and 0 bases from J, with 17 bases between. The CDR3 consists of 17 residues. From germline, CDR1 is GTSNPN and CDR2 SVGIG (reference sequence). Filled out from reference TRBV30 and TRBJ2-4, the complete variable domain reads SQTIHQWPATLVQPVGSPLSLECTVEGTSNPNLYWYRQAAGRGLQLLFYSVGIGQISSEVPQNLSASRPQDRQFILSSKKLLLSDSGFYLCAWSPIQLVLAKNIQYFGAGTRLSVL.

The chain employs TRBV29-1 and TRBJ2-3; tentatively, D is TRBD2 (6 bases). Germline lookup yields CDR1 SQVTM and CDR2 ANQGSEA. The CDR3 consists of 11 residues. V lost 6 bases and J 10 bases, leaving 14 bases between the germline ends. CDR3: CSVRSPGAQYF. CDR3 in DNA: TGCAGCGTAAGGTCCCCGGGGGCGCAGTATTTT.

The rearrangement links TRBV2 to TRBJ2-3; no reliable D call. CDR1 is SNHLY and CDR2 is FYNNEI in the germline V gene. The CDR3 is made up of 13 amino acids. V shed 4 bases and J shed 3 bases, with 8 bases lying between them. The CDR3 loop is CASSVEVTDTQYF. The CDR3, as DNA: TGTGCCAGCAGTGTTGAAGTTACAGATACGCAGTATTTT. The complete variable domain, with remaining parts taken from reference TRBV2 and TRBJ2-3, reads EPEVTQTPSHQVTQMGQEVILRCVPISNHLYFYWYRQILGQKVEFLVSFYNNEISEKSEIFDDQFSVERPDGSNFTLKIRSTKLEDSAMYFCASSVEVTDTQYFGPGTRLTVL.

The chain recombines TRBV9 with TRBJ2-7, with D unclear. Germline CDR1 is SGDLS and CDR2 is YYNGEE. The ends were cut back, 3 bases at V and 0 bases at J, with 10 bases in the middle. The CDR3 totals 14 residues. CDR3: CASSANLASYEQYF. Here the CDR3 DNA reads TGTGCCAGCAGCGCAAACTTAGCCTCCTACGAGCAGTACTTC.

The V call is TRBV20-1, the J call TRBJ2-7; D is perhaps TRBD1 (6 bases). Germline CDR1 DFQATT, CDR2 SNEGSKA (reference sequence). The CDR3 runs to 11 residues. V was pared by 5 bases and J by 1 base, with 6 bases between. The CDR3 nucleotides are TGCAGTGCTGGACAGTCCTACGAGCAGTACTTC. Amino acid sequence: CSAGQSYEQYF.

The CDR3: CASTDLADGYTF. CDR3 coding DNA: TGTGCCAGCACAGACCTAGCGGATGGCTACACCTTC. The chain combines TRBV2 with TRBJ1-2; no firm D call. There are 12 residues in the CDR3. Trimming pared 7 bases from V and 6 bases from J, leaving 12 bases between. Germline CDR1 is SNHLY and CDR2 is FYNNEI.

For the CDR3, the DNA is TGTGCCAGCACCCCCCGACATGTCTCTGGGGCCAACGTCCTGACTTTC. As protein: CASTPRHVSGANVLTF. The V gene is TRBV7-9, the J gene TRBJ2-6; no clear D. Trimming removed 7 bases at V and 0 bases at J, with 13 bases between. The CDR3 loop spans 16 amino acids. Germline-derived CDR1 and CDR2 are SEHNR and FQNEAQ (reference sequence).

Concerning this clone: Other DNA sequences in the sample encode the same CDR3. The chain couples TRBV7-2 to TRBJ2-3; tentatively, D is TRBD2 (6 bases). CDR1 is SGHTA and CDR2 is FQGNSA in the germline V gene. Trimming took off 2 bases at V and 1 base at J, with 7 bases between the two ends. The CDR3 consists of 14 residues. CDR3 in DNA: TGTGCCAGCAGCTTATCGGGGGGCACAGATACGCAGTATTTT. It translates to CASSLSGGTDTQYF.

The chain employs TRBV25-1 and TRBJ2-1; the D gene is possibly TRBD1 (6 bases). The CDR3 is 13 residues long. Trimming removed 4 bases at V and 8 bases at J, with 12 bases between. CDR1 and CDR2 from the germline V gene are MGHDK and SYGVNS. CDR3 DNA: TGTGCCAGCAGTGTTACAGGGAGTTATGAGCAGTTCTTC. It is translated as CASSVTGSYEQFF.